The clone carrying this T cell receptor beta chain has only a few counts. Its antigen is not identified. The sample comes from a study of T cell repertoires in cytomegalovirus infection. TCRdb re-called the reads with MiXCR, one entry per CDR3 protein. Among approximately 990,000 distinct CDR3 sequences listed, more than 25% were seen once. CDR3 size: 15 residues. Unmatched junction bases numbered 6, after V lost 3 bases and J lost 6 bases. In germline, CDR1 is SGHTA, CDR2 FQGTGA. The TCR originated in a human donor in good health (CMV status not recorded). Some clones in this sample may be carry-over from other donors' samples. The chain is built from TRBV7-3 and TRBJ2-2; 8 nucleotides match TRBD2. Here the sequenced sample was cultured CD8+ T cells from PBMCs, taken from culture after CMV antigen stimulation. The CDR3: CASSFFSGGPGELFF. The CDR3 nucleotides read TGTGCCAGCAGCTTCTTCAGCGGGGGTCCCGGGGAGCTGTTTTTT.